This T cell receptor (beta chain) is from a study of blood T cell repertoires in COVID-19. Overall study context: Material from acute and convalescent COVID-19 was sourced from the United States, Italy and Spain.

The Seattle site enrolled patients during active infection and followed them longitudinally. The table lists this clone with a count of one. This CDR3 contains 12 residues. Germline CDR1 reads LNHDA; CDR2 reads SQIVND (reference sequence). Between the trimmed V and J ends, which lost 2 bases and 10 bases, there was a span of 11 bases. Authors' data handling: By means of reference gene primer amplification, nucleated cell counts were estimated. Only in-frame clones appear in the TCRdb table, and some are missing; sequencing was by immunoSEQ multiplex PCR. The V and J calls and the clone size are those of that table, but D and trimming were determined from the DNA. The data show fewer than 300,000 clones, 85% to 90% seen once.

Sample: peripheral blood. V is TRBV19 and J is TRBJ2-5; D is ambiguous. The sequence was collected from a woman in her forties or fifties with COVID-19, enrolled during active disease. The CDR3 sequence is CASSISSQVQYF. The CDR3 DNA is TGTGCCAGTAGTATAAGTTCGCAGGTCCAGTACTTC.